This T cell receptor (beta chain) derives from a study of CD8+ T cells in alopecia areata. Broader study findings: Alopecia totalis/universalis scalp especially showed more expanded CD8+ clones than normal scalp. Mice showed clearer TCR sharing than patients did, a gap that was possibly HLA-related. In scalp samples, resident alphabeta T cells of normal skin are also sequenced.

Points on this clone: Its matching antigen is unknown.

V was trimmed by 2 bases and J by 2 bases, leaving 10 bases between them. The CDR3 contains 14 residues. CDR1 and CDR2 (germline): SGHRS, YFSETQ. RNA extraction and reverse transcription yielded cDNA as sequencing template. Libraries were prepared by immunoSEQ multiplex PCR; TCRdb keeps only in-frame clonotypes and omits some of them. The sample lists about 120,000 clones, 45% to 50% seen once, with 10% to 13% in the top ten. From PBMCs, CD4+ and CD8+ T cells were sorted. The rearrangement links TRBV5-1 to TRBJ2-5; no definite D call. The sample taken for sequencing was NKG2D-low CD8+ T cells sorted from blood. This sequence originates from a human donor with alopecia areata. The CDR3 spells CASSFETGQETQYF. The CDR3 DNA reads TGCGCCAGCAGCTTTGAGACCGGACAAGAGACCCAGTACTTC.